This T cell receptor (beta chain) emerged from a study of blood T cell repertoires in COVID-19. Study as a whole: Both acute and convalescent COVID-19 samples were obtained from the United States, Italy and Spain. T cells, B-cell-depleted T cells, or PBMCs provided the cDNA or gDNA that served as material.

Source study methods: How many nucleated cells were present was estimated from reference gene primer amplification. Method: immunoSEQ multiplex PCR; TCRdb's copy keeps in-frame clones and lacks some. That table gives V, J and clone size, and the DNA gave D and trimming. The table includes tens of thousands of clones, around 80% detected once. The CDR3 has 17 residues. Germline trimming cut 3 bases from V and 0 bases from J; bases unmatched to any gene: 5. Looked up from germline, CDR1 is KGHSH and CDR2 is LQKENI. The sequence came from a human donor in a cohort sampled during active COVID-19. This rearrangement joins TRBV18 to TRBJ1-2; 12 bases line up with TRBD1. The sequencing sample was made of peripheral blood. CDR3: CASSPGTGGQANYGYTF. The CDR3 DNA reads as TGTGCCAGCTCACCCGGGACAGGGGGCCAAGCTAACTATGGCTACACCTTC.